The clone carrying this T cell receptor beta chain was detected only once. Antigen specificity is unknown. 13 Jbeta primers and 60 Vbeta primers were used for the PCR. Libraries were prepared by immunoSEQ multiplex PCR; TCRdb keeps only in-frame clonotypes and omits some of them. Of over 50,000 clones in the sample, 65% to 80% were seen once. The source of the sample is a study of cytomegalovirus exposure and HLA in healthy donors. Study context: Among the roughly 400 genotyped donors, around 81% were placed in the Caucasian-associated ancestry cluster. Regarding the study as a whole: Later analysis identified several of the most significant clusters that appeared linked to common viral pathogens.

The CDR3 is 12 residues long. Trimming cost V 10 bases and J 3 bases, with 9 bases left between them. The germline CDR1 and CDR2 sequences are ENHRY and SYGVKD. This chain links TRBV10-3 with TRBJ1-4; D unclear. The sequenced sample was PBMCs. The TCR was taken from a man in his forties in good health and CMV-seropositive. The CDR3 DNA sequence: TGTGCCACTCAGCAGGCTAATGAAAAACTGTTTTTT. It is translated as CATQQANEKLFF.